Included here is one T cell receptor (beta chain) sequence, with context. The data derive from a study of tumor-infiltrating lymphocytes in oesophageal squamous cell carcinoma. Germline loops: CDR1 KGHDR, CDR2 SFDVKD. This CDR3 is 16 amino acids long. MiXCR, applied by TCRdb to the PCR reads, yields one record per CDR3 protein. This sample has approximately 12,000 distinct CDR3 sequences, with roughly 47% found just once. The source material was normal esophageal tissue next to the tumor. The rearrangement uses TRBV24-1 and TRBJ2-3; 13 bases agree with TRBD2. The end of the DNA aligns better with TRBJ2-1, so the J call may be wrong. This receptor was identified in a male donor with esophageal squamous cell carcinoma. DNA for the CDR3: TGTGCCACCAGTGATTTGGGGACTAGCGGGATTAATGAGCAGTTCTTC. It yields the protein CATSDLGTSGINEQFF.